This T cell receptor beta chain was sequenced in a study of response to subunit inactivated influenza vaccine. Each CDR3 protein is one row after TCRdb ran MiXCR on the RT-PCR reads. The sample lists over 650,000 distinct CDR3 sequences, around 18% seen once, with roughly a tenth in the top ten. CDR1 is SGHVS, CDR2 FNYEAQ, per germline. V shed 0 bases and J 7 bases; nucleotides not matched to a gene: 3. CDR3 length: 14 amino acids. General study points: Few new T cells, the authors suggested, are recruited by each seasonal influenza vaccination.

This clonotype was picked up a small number of times. The antigen remains undetermined. Sequenced material: PBMCs from blood, taken approximately 5 days after vaccination. This clonotype was obtained from a man between 45 and 60 years old who received an inactivated influenza vaccine. The chain carries TRBV7-6 and TRBJ2-7; TRBD1 matches 10 bases. The CDR3 bases are TGTGCCAGCAGCTTAGCGGGACAGGGGCGTGAGCAGTACTTC. Translated, it gives CASSLAGQGREQYF.